A selection of T cell receptor beta chains follows, all from one sample in a study of a mutant IDH1 vaccine in newly diagnosed glioma. These receptors are not linked to any known antigen. Using immunoSEQ multiplex PCR, the repertoire was profiled, and TCRdb retains in-frame clones only, with some absent. The table records roughly 30,000 clones, approximately 78% of them present only once. The sequencing here drew on PBMCs, taken from a glioma patient whose treatment included an IDH1 peptide vaccine. The receptors were sampled from a man younger than 45 with glioma. CDR3s include the opening cysteine and the closing phenylalanine or tryptophan. A D gene is named only where the DNA matches it firmly. Size values are once, few and many counts, or a class for expanded clones, and some rows have none.

clone_size	j_call	d_call	v_call	cdr3_aa	cdr3_nt
once	TRBJ2-7	.	TRBV6-5	CASSDLDSDEQYF	TGTGCCAGCAGCGACCTCGACAGCGACGAGCAGTACTTC
.	TRBJ2-7	TRBD1	TRBV6-1	CATDGTGLYEQYF	TGTGCCACTGACGGGACAGGGCTCTACGAGCAGTACTTC
.	TRBJ1-6	.	TRBV4-3	CASSQVSGGVYNSPLHF	TGCGCCAGCAGCCAAGTAAGCGGGGGAGTCTATAATTCACCCCTCCACTTT
once	TRBJ1-1	.	TRBV6-5	CASSYSTGLTEAFF	TGTGCCAGCAGTTACTCCACAGGGTTGACTGAAGCTTTCTTT
.	TRBJ1-2	.	TRBV4-1	CASSQDLFTHGYTF	TGCGCCAGCAGCCAAGATCTATTCACCCATGGCTACACCTTC
.	TRBJ2-7	TRBD1	TRBV7-6	CASSSPGQGAEQYF	TGTGCCAGCAGTTCACCGGGACAGGGTGCCGAGCAGTACTTC
.	TRBJ1-2	TRBD1	TRBV7-9	CASISFGAGGGYTF	TGTGCCAGCATCTCCTTCGGCGCAGGGGGTGGCTACACCTTC
.	TRBJ2-7	.	TRBV14	CASSQDFLAGNEQYF	TGTGCCAGCAGCCAAGATTTCCTTGCGGGTAACGAGCAGTACTTC
.	TRBJ2-3	TRBD2	TRBV7-6	CASSSGLAGSSTDTQYF	TGTGCCAGCAGCTCCGGACTAGCGGGAAGTAGCACAGATACGCAGTATTTT
.	TRBJ2-2	.	TRBV4-3	CASSQVVIGELFF	TGCGCCAGCAGCCAAGTAGTGATCGGGGAGCTGTTTTTT
once	TRBJ2-2	TRBD1	TRBV28	CASSESTGQLTGELFF	TGTGCCAGCAGCGAATCGACGGGACAGTTAACCGGGGAGCTGTTTTTT
once	TRBJ1-4	.	TRBV7-9	CASSSRDTRNEKLFF	TGTGCCAGCAGCTCCCGGGACACTCGGAATGAAAAACTGTTTTTT
.	TRBJ2-5	.	TRBV7-7	CASSLQGLETQYF	TGTGCCAGCAGCTTACAGGGGTTAGAGACCCAGTACTTC
.	TRBJ1-3	.	TRBV4-1	CASSLRGTDPGNTIYF	TGCGCCAGCAGCCTTCGCGGGACGGACCCTGGAAACACCATATATTTT
.	TRBJ1-4	.	TRBV2	CASSEPQGLSNEKLFF	TGTGCCAGCAGTGAACCCCAGGGATTGTCTAATGAAAAACTGTTTTTT
medium-sized	TRBJ2-1	.	TRBV4-1	CASSQLEGGFGRHNEQFF	TGCGCCAGCAGCCAGTTGGAGGGGGGGTTTGGTCGCCACAATGAGCAGTTCTTC
.	TRBJ2-5	.	TRBV27	CASSPALQETQYF	TGTGCCAGCAGTCCGGCCTTGCAAGAGACCCAGTACTTC
.	TRBJ1-5	.	TRBV2	CASSEGASNQPQHF	TGTGCCAGCAGTGAAGGCGCCAGCAATCAGCCCCAGCATTTT
.	TRBJ1-5	TRBD1	TRBV9	CASSVGQGGFQPQHF	TGTGCCAGCAGCGTGGGTCAGGGGGGTTTTCAGCCCCAGCATTTT
.	TRBJ1-1	.	TRBV7-9	CASSLQFSGGAFF	TGTGCCAGCAGCTTACAATTCAGCGGGGGAGCTTTCTTT
.	TRBJ2-5	TRBD1	TRBV2	CATQERTGLSETQYF	TGTGCCACCCAGGAGAGGACAGGGCTCTCAGAGACCCAGTACTTC
.	TRBJ1-4	.	TRBV11-2	CASSLLEGRDEKLFF	TGTGCCAGCAGCCTTCTGGAGGGTCGCGATGAAAAACTGTTTTTT
.	TRBJ2-2	.	TRBV2	CASSLRVGTPGELFF	TGTGCCAGCAGCCTGAGGGTGGGGACCCCCGGGGAGCTGTTTTTT
.	TRBJ1-3	.	TRBV5-1	CASSVGSGNTIYF	TGCGCCAGCAGCGTGGGCTCTGGAAACACCATATATTTT
.	TRBJ2-5	TRBD2	TRBV29-1	CSSGGLAGAQETQYF	TGCAGCTCCGGCGGGCTAGCGGGGGCCCAAGAGACCCAGTACTTC
.	TRBJ2-5	.	TRBV10-2	CASLTGETQYF	TGCGCCAGTCTAACAGGGGAGACCCAGTACTTC
once	TRBJ1-4	.	TRBV5-5	CASSLRRAEKLFF	TGTGCCAGCAGCTTGCGTCGGGCTGAAAAACTGTTTTTT
once	TRBJ1-1	.	TRBV4-1	CASSQDAENTEAFF	TGCGCCAGCAGCCAAGATGCCGAGAACACTGAAGCTTTCTTT
.	TRBJ1-1	TRBD1	TRBV20-1	CSAGQGYEAFF	TGCAGTGCCGGACAGGGCTATGAAGCTTTCTTT
.	TRBJ1-6	.	TRBV19	CASSIDRGNSPLHF	TGTGCCAGTAGTATAGACAGGGGAAATTCACCCCTCCACTTT
.	TRBJ1-2	.	TRBV19	CASSPLNYGYTF	TGTGCCAGTAGTCCCCTCAACTATGGCTACACCTTC
.	TRBJ2-7	.	TRBV30	CAWSVGGVGTYEQYF	TGTGCCTGGAGTGTTGGAGGGGTGGGGACCTACGAGCAGTACTTC
.	TRBJ1-2	.	TRBV4-3	CASSQEIRSILSGYTF	TGCGCCAGCAGCCAAGAAATCAGGAGTATCCTATCAGGCTACACCTTC
once	TRBJ1-5	.	TRBV10-3	CATQPQADQPQHF	TGTGCCACCCAACCCCAGGCGGATCAGCCCCAGCATTTT
.	TRBJ2-7	.	TRBV4-1	CASSQDEGRGGSGSYEQYF	TGCGCCAGCAGCCAAGATGAGGGTAGGGGGGGTTCGGGCTCCTACGAGCAGTACTTC
.	TRBJ1-4	.	TRBV19	CASSPGSLNEKLFF	TGTGCCAGTAGCCCCGGGTCGTTGAATGAAAAACTGTTTTTT